This T cell receptor (beta chain) was recorded in a study of blood T cell repertoires in COVID-19. In the authors' workflow: Estimates of nucleated cell counts were drawn from the amplification of reference gene primers. Sequencing used immunoSEQ multiplex PCR; TCRdb keeps in-frame clones, though not all of them. That table furnishes V, J and clone size, whereas the DNA furnished D and trimming. The sample includes about 350,000 clones, 89% seen only once; the top ten take over 3.5%. V was shortened by 1 base and J by 4 bases, with 10 bases between the two germline ends. The CDR3 spans 14 residues. Germline CDR1 reads SEHNR; CDR2 reads FQNEAQ (reference sequence). Patients from Seattle were sampled longitudinally, starting during active infection.

This rearrangement joins TRBV7-9 to TRBJ1-2, with D perhaps matching TRBD1 (6 bases). The sequenced sample consisted of peripheral blood. The TCR was taken from a woman in her sixties or seventies with COVID-19, enrolled during active disease. CDR3 DNA: TGTGCCAGCAGCTTAGTGGGGGACACCTATGGCTACACCTTC. Translation: CASSLVGDTYGYTF.